The 6 T cell receptor beta chains listed next were all sequenced from one sample in a study of a mutant IDH1 vaccine in newly diagnosed glioma. Antigens for these TCRs are unknown. Regarding time point: week 11, during vaccination. Doses comprised 300 ug of mutant IDH1 20-mer peptide each, plus topical imiquimod. Only in-frame clones appear in the TCRdb table, and some are missing; sequencing was by immunoSEQ multiplex PCR. The sample has roughly 60,000 clones, approximately 84% seen once. The source was PBMCs, collected from a glioma patient whose treatment included an IDH1 peptide vaccine. The receptor source for this set is a man aged 25 to 40 with glioma.

This clone was found once. The CDR3 nucleotides are TGTGCCAGCAGCGGCAGGGGTGTTCACACTGAAGCTTTCTTT. This encodes CASSGRGVHTEAFF. V and J are TRBV7-8 and TRBJ1-1; the D gene is possibly TRBD1 (6 bases). The CDR3 consists of 14 residues. Trimming cost V 5 bases and J 3 bases, with 13 bases left between them. Looked up from germline, CDR1 is SGHVS and CDR2 is FQNEAQ.

V gene TRBV5-4 combines with J gene TRBJ1-1; TRBD1 aligns across 8 bases. V dropped 4 bases and J dropped 4; count of bases not matched to a gene: 6. The CDR3 contains 14 residues. CDR1 and CDR2 (germline): SGHNT, YYREEE (reference sequence). The CDR3 DNA is TGTGCCAGCAGCCAAGATCAGGGGGCCACTGAAGCTTTCTTT. Its translation is CASSQDQGATEAFF.

The chain employs TRBV6-5 and TRBJ1-5; the match to TRBD1 covers 8 bases. This CDR3 is 13 amino acids long. With V trimmed by 6 bases and J by 4 bases, 2 bases remained unmatched. CDR1 and CDR2 (germline): MNHEY, SVGAGI. The CDR3 protein is CASRDRVNQPQHF. CDR3 sequence (DNA): TGTGCCAGCAGGGACAGGGTAAATCAGCCCCAGCATTTT.

For the CDR3, the DNA is TGTGCCAGCAGTCCAACCGGGACCATCAACTACGAGCAGTACTTC. It codes for CASSPTGTINYEQYF. This rearrangement joins TRBV6-6 to TRBJ2-7; D might be TRBD1 or TRBD2, each matching 5 bases. The CDR3 has 15 residues. The germline V gene has CDR1 MNHNY and CDR2 SVGAGI (reference sequence). With 5 bases removed from V and 3 bases from J, the gap between germline ends came to 17 bases.

This clone is a singleton in its sample. The J gene is TRBJ1-3, the V gene TRBV7-9; weak D call: TRBD1 (5 bases). There are 16 residues in the CDR3. Trimming removed 4 bases from V and 0 bases from J, with 13 bases in between. Germline V gene sequence: CDR1 SEHNR, CDR2 FQNEAQ (reference sequence). The CDR3 reads CASSWRDGSSGNTIYF. The CDR3 DNA follows: TGTGCCAGCAGCTGGAGGGACGGGAGCTCTGGAAACACCATATATTTT.

The V call is TRBV30, the J call TRBJ2-3; D gene ambiguous. The CDR3 has 13 residues. Trimming removed 5 bases from V and 2 bases from J, with 11 bases in between. The germline gives CDR1 GTSNPN, CDR2 SVGIG (reference sequence). The CDR3 DNA follows: TGTGCCTGGGTGCGCAATCCCACAGATACGCAGTATTTT. It is translated as CAWVRNPTDTQYF.